This is a list of T cell receptor beta chains from one sample in a study of regulatory T cells in long-lasting Graves disease. TCRdb reprocessed the multiplex PCR reads with MiXCR, giving one entry per CDR3 protein. The sample shows hundreds of thousands of distinct CDR3 sequences, about 16% of them seen only once. These same records also appear under a second study, on T cells in Graves' hyperthyroidism and ophthalmopathy.

Sequenced material: peripheral blood mononuclear cells (PBMCs), taken at new diagnosis, from a patient treated with antithyroid drugs. Receptors originate from a woman in her thirties with Graves disease. CDR3s include the opening cysteine and the closing phenylalanine or tryptophan. D genes are given only for firm matches. Part of the rows lack a size; the others show once, few, many or a class for expanded clones.

j_call v_call d_call clone_size cdr3_nt cdr3_aa
TRBJ2-1 TRBV19 . few TGTGCCAGTTACCGCTACAATGAGCAGTTCTTC CASYRYNEQFF
TRBJ1-1 TRBV9 . many TGTGCCAGCAGCGTAGTGCCGATGAACACTGAAGCTTTCTTT CASSVVPMNTEAFF
TRBJ2-6 TRBV12-3/TRBV12-4 . many TGTGCCAGCAGTTTGCGCCAATCTGGGGCCAACGTCCTGACTTTC CASSLRQSGANVLTF
TRBJ1-1 TRBV9 . . TGTGCCAGCAGCCATGGGGGCACTGAAGCTTTCTTT CASSHGGTEAFF
TRBJ1-6 TRBV12-3/TRBV12-4 . many TGTGCCAGCAGTTCCGATCAGGCTCTAGGGACACCCCTCCACTTT CASSSDQALGTPLHF
TRBJ2-7 TRBV28 TRBD2 many TGTGCCAGCAAAGCTGCGGGAGGAGTGTTGCGGGGTTACGAGCAGTACTTC CASKAAGGVLRGYEQYF
TRBJ2-1 TRBV2 . . TGTGCCAGCAGTGCTCCCCACCTCGGGACTGGACGGAATGAGCAGTTCTTC CASSAPHLGTGRNEQFF
TRBJ2-1 TRBV30 . many TGTGCCTGGATGGGCTATAACTCCTACAATGAGCAGTTCTTC CAWMGYNSYNEQFF
TRBJ1-1 TRBV5-5 . . TGTGCCAGCAGCTTGGGGCCCCTGAGCACTGAAGCTTTCTTT CASSLGPLSTEAFF
TRBJ1-5 TRBV27 TRBD1 . TGTGCCAGCAGTTTATCTTGGGACAGGGGGACAGGGTCCCTTAATCAGCCCCAGCATTTT CASSLSWDRGTGSLNQPQHF
TRBJ1-6 TRBV7-2 . many TGTGCCAGCAGCTTAATCGGCAGATCCCCCCTCCACTTT CASSLIGRSPLHF
TRBJ1-6 TRBV6-2/TRBV6-3 TRBD1 . TGTGCCAGCAGTTACTCCCTCGGGACAGGCAATTCACCCCTCCACTTT CASSYSLGTGNSPLHF
TRBJ2-7 TRBV27 . many TGTGCCAGCAGTAGGGACGAGCAGTACTTC CASSRDEQYF
TRBJ1-4 TRBV6-4 . few TGTGCCAGCAGGAGAACCCCGGACAGTAATGAAAAACTGTTTTTT CASRRTPDSNEKLFF
TRBJ1-1 TRBV10-3 . many TGTGCCATCAGTGGGTTGAACACTGAAGCTTTCTTT CAISGLNTEAFF
TRBJ2-7 TRBV2 TRBD1 many TGTGCCAGCAGATACAGGGGAGAAAACTACGAGCAGTACTTC CASRYRGENYEQYF
TRBJ2-3 TRBV5-1 . many TGCGCCAGCAGCTTGAAGGGACAAACTAGCACAGATACGCAGTATTTT CASSLKGQTSTDTQYF
TRBJ2-7 TRBV6-1 . . TGTGCCAGCAGTCCCTCGGGTGGGGGGACTCGCGAGCAGTACTTC CASSPSGGGTREQYF
TRBJ2-1 TRBV5-1 . . TGCGCCACCCGTCCTTCAGGGGTCACTGAGCAGTTCTTC CATRPSGVTEQFF
TRBJ2-1 TRBV20-1 . many TGCAGTCCTGGGTCCCCTCAAAACAATGAGCAGTTCTTC CSPGSPQNNEQFF
TRBJ1-1 TRBV20-1 TRBD1 . TGCAGTGCTAGCGGGGGTAGACAGGGGAACACTGAAGCTTTCTTT CSASGGRQGNTEAFF
TRBJ1-6 TRBV15 TRBD1 few TGTGCCACCAGCAAAGGGGGACAGAATAATTCACCCCTCCACTTT CATSKGGQNNSPLHF
TRBJ2-6 TRBV7-2 . many TGTGCCAGCAGCTTAGACAGGAATTCTGGGGCCAACGTCCTGACTTTC CASSLDRNSGANVLTF
TRBJ2-1 TRBV2 . few TGTGCCAGCAGAGGACAGTCGGATGAGCAGTTCTTC CASRGQSDEQFF
TRBJ1-5 TRBV16 . few TGTGCCAGCAGCCAAGAGGCCCTACAGCCCCAGCATTTT CASSQEALQPQHF
TRBJ1-3 TRBV6-1 . . TGTGCCAGCAAGGCCGCACAGGGAGCTGGAAACACCATATATTTT CASKAAQGAGNTIYF
TRBJ1-1 TRBV6-1 . many TGTGCCAGCACCAGAGTTGGGGGGACCGGCACTGAAGCTTTCTTT CASTRVGGTGTEAFF
TRBJ2-1 TRBV19 . . TGTGCCAGTAGTATAGATGGGGCCAATGAGCAGTTCTTC CASSIDGANEQFF
TRBJ1-4 TRBV6-2/TRBV6-3 . many TGTGCCAGCAGGGCACCAGTTAATGAAAAACTGTTTTTT CASRAPVNEKLFF
TRBJ1-4 TRBV20-1 . few TGCAGTGCTAGAGAGGTGGGGATGGGTGGTGAAAAACTGTTTTTT CSAREVGMGGEKLFF
TRBJ2-7 TRBV30 . few TGTGCCTGGAGTGTAGCGGTCAGCTCCTACGAGCAGTACTTC CAWSVAVSSYEQYF
TRBJ2-7 TRBV20-1 . many TGCAGTGCTAGGTTCTTCGGGGGTTCCTACGAGCAGTACTTC CSARFFGGSYEQYF
TRBJ2-1 TRBV6-1 . many TGTGCCAGCAGGGTGACAGGTCCCCAACTCTACAATGAGCAGTTCTTC CASRVTGPQLYNEQFF
TRBJ2-7 TRBV9 . many TGTGCCAGCAGCGTAGGGGGCTCAGAGAGCTCCGAGCAGTACTTC CASSVGGSESSEQYF
TRBJ1-1 TRBV6-1 . many TGTGCCAGCGGTCGATCTGAAGCTTTCTTT CASGRSEAFF
TRBJ2-1 TRBV4-1 . few TGCGCCAGCAGCCCCGGTACGGGAGTCTCTGGTGAGCAGTTCTTC CASSPGTGVSGEQFF
TRBJ1-4 TRBV6-1 TRBD1 . TGTGCCAGCGGCCTCGGGACAGGGATTAGAAAACTGTTTTTT CASGLGTGIRKLFF
TRBJ1-2 TRBV18 . . TGTGCCAGCTCACCAGGTCAGGAGGTGGGAGGCTACACCTTC CASSPGQEVGGYTF
TRBJ1-4 TRBV19 TRBD1 . TGTGCCAGTAGCGACAGGGGAACTGTGGAAAAACTGTTTTTT CASSDRGTVEKLFF
TRBJ1-6 TRBV20-1 . many TGCAGCGCAATGGCAGTCGATTCACCCCTCCACTTT CSAMAVDSPLHF